Detailed here is one T cell receptor beta chain. Its antigen is currently unknown. Germline trimming cut 5 bases from V and 3 bases from J; bases unmatched to any gene: 10. The germline V gene has CDR1 MGHRA and CDR2 YSYEKL. The CDR3 loop spans 15 amino acids. This sample was included in a study of shared clonotypes between healthy human individuals. It was across several immunoSEQ plates that each subset's genomic DNA was evenly split. This table comes from immunoSEQ multiplex PCR, and its TCRdb copy is limited to in-frame clones, with some not included. The table lists hundreds of thousands of clones, around nine tenths of them singletons. Whole-study findings and limits: In general, naive subsets displayed greater estimated richness than memory subsets did. Among donors, sharing of clonotypes was expected to be affected by sequencing depth.

CD8 memory fractions consisted of CD45RO+ and CCR7-negative CD45RA+ TemRA cells together. The receptor was isolated from a man aged 18-30 years in good health. Sequencing was carried out using memory CD8+ T cells sorted from blood. The subset was: CD45RO+ cells pooled with CCR7-negative TemRA cells. This sequence joins TRBV4-1 and TRBJ2-7; 7 bases are a match to TRBD2. CDR3 amino acids: CASSLVGGGYYEQYF. The CDR3 coding sequence is TGCGCCAGCAGCTTAGTTGGGGGGGGATACTACGAGCAGTACTTC.